The next 14 T cell receptor beta chains were all read from a single sample in a study of blood T cell repertoires in COVID-19 (TCRdb year 2020). Library preparation used the immunoSEQ multiplex PCR assay. TCRdb provides this immuneACCESS table in a form limited to in-frame rearrangements. Some clones are lacking; in checked studies, under half of them reflect an unresolved V gene, and why the rest are absent is not known. For this sample the table gives about 220,000 clones, of which roughly 80% were detected only once. 4% to 5.5% of the sample lies in the top ten. Sequencing used peripheral blood. Source of these receptors: a human donor in a cohort sampled during active COVID-19.

This clone is a singleton in its sample. This chain uses TRBV12-3 or TRBV12-4 with TRBJ1-2; D remains ambiguous. The V and J ends lost 4 bases and 6 bases respectively, with 9 bases between them. This CDR3 is built from 12 residues. The CDR3 nucleotides read TGTGCCAGCAGTTCCACACGTAATGGCTACACCTTC. Its translation: CASSSTRNGYTF.

This chain connects TRBV29-1 to TRBJ1-3; D gene ambiguous. V was cut by 6 bases and J by 4 bases, with 10 bases left in between. Germline lookup yields CDR1 SQVTM and CDR2 ANQGSEA. The CDR3 has 12 residues. This CDR3 is CSVGVGGNTIYF. CDR3 nucleotide sequence: TGCAGCGTGGGAGTCGGGGGAAACACCATATATTTT.

Regarding this clone: The sample has other DNA sequences that encode this CDR3 too. The chain couples TRBV18 to TRBJ1-1; no reliable D call. The V and J ends lost 3 bases and 4 bases respectively, with 3 bases between them. Germline assignment: CDR1 KGHSH and CDR2 LQKENI. The CDR3 has 11 residues. The CDR3, as DNA: TGTGCCAGCTCACCCGGCACTGAAGCTTTCTTT. Protein sequence: CASSPGTEAFF.

The genes are TRBV4-1 and TRBJ1-3, with D tentatively TRBD1 (6 bases). Germline-derived CDR1 and CDR2 are MGHRA and YSYEKL. The CDR3 contains 15 residues. V lost 3 bases and J lost 4, with 13 bases in between. The CDR3 is CASSQTDRIGNTIYF. CDR3 in DNA: TGCGCCAGCAGCCAGACCGACAGGATAGGAAACACCATATATTTT.

The CDR3 protein is CASSVGTGGLVLYEQYF. The CDR3 region has the DNA TGCGCCAGCAGCGTTGGGACAGGGGGGCTAGTCCTATACGAGCAGTACTTC. This rearrangement joins TRBV5-1 to TRBJ2-7, with 11 nucleotides matching TRBD1. The CDR3 loop spans 17 amino acids. Trimming at V came to 4 bases and at J to 4 bases, leaving 13 bases not matched to a gene. Germline values: CDR1 SGHRS, CDR2 YFSETQ.

By sample share, this clone is medium-sized (0.01 to 0.1%). The chain has TRBV27 and TRBJ2-1; D may be TRBD1 (5 bases). Deletions cut 4 bases from V and 8 bases from J, with 15 bases between. The CDR3 is made up of 14 amino acids. From germline, CDR1 is MNHEY and CDR2 SMNVEV (reference sequence). CDR3 sequence (DNA): TGTGCCAGCAGTTCATCTGACAGTTGGGATGAGCAGTTCTTC. This gives the protein CASSSSDSWDEQFF.

A single count supports this clone. This sequence joins TRBV5-5 and TRBJ2-7, with 10 bases aligning to TRBD2. Germline assignment: CDR1 SGHKS and CDR2 YYEKEE (reference sequence). The CDR3 sequence is 15 residues long. Losses at the gene ends were 4 bases for V and 2 bases for J; bases not matched to a gene: 6. CDR3 amino acids: CASSEGLAEAYEQYF. The CDR3 nucleotides read TGTGCCAGCAGCGAAGGACTAGCGGAGGCCTACGAGCAGTACTTC. The whole variable domain, remainder taken from reference TRBV5-5 and TRBJ2-7, is DAGVTQSPTHLIKTRGQQVTLRCSPISGHKSVSWYQQVLGQGPQFIFQYYEKEERGRGNFPDRFSARQFPNYSSELNVNALLLGDSALYLCASSEGLAEAYEQYFGPGTRLTVT.

This chain joins TRBV28 and TRBJ1-1, with a weak D call TRBD1 (6 bases). V was trimmed by 5 bases and J by 1 base, leaving 20 bases between them. The CDR3 is 17 amino acids. The germline CDR1 and CDR2 sequences are MDHEN and SYDVKM. The CDR3: CASSPLTPGHQNTEAFF. The CDR3, as DNA: TGTGCCAGCAGTCCCCTCACCCCGGGACACCAGAACACTGAAGCTTTCTTT.

This chain uses TRBV28 with TRBJ1-1; 7 bases align to TRBD1. V shed 6 bases and J 0 bases; nucleotides not matched to a gene: 10. This CDR3 has 16 residues. CDR1 and CDR2 from the germline V gene are MDHEN and SYDVKM. The CDR3 coding sequence is TGTGCCAGCAGAAGGGGAGACAGGGCCCTGAACACTGAAGCTTTCTTT. It translates to CASRRGDRALNTEAFF.

This rearrangement joins TRBV7-9 to TRBJ1-2; D might be TRBD1 (5 bases). Trimming took off 5 bases at V and 12 bases at J, with 16 bases between the two ends. Per germline, CDR1 SEHNR and CDR2 FQNEAQ (reference sequence). There are 12 residues in the CDR3. The CDR3 sequence: CASSLETGVNTF. The CDR3 bases are TGTGCCAGCAGCCTAGAGACGGGGGTCAACACCTTC.

The chain is built from TRBV7-2 and TRBJ2-3, with 9 bases matching TRBD1. This CDR3 has 15 residues. The junction had 7 bases not matched to a gene; V was cut back by 5 bases and J by 4 bases. In germline, CDR1 is SGHTA, CDR2 FQGNSA. Here the CDR3 DNA reads TGTGCCAGCAGCCCGGGACAGGGTGCTGCAGATACGCAGTATTTT. It translates to CASSPGQGAADTQYF.

The genes are TRBV21-1 and TRBJ1-2; the DNA was not compared with TRBD1, the D call given in the table. TRBV21-1 is a documented pseudogene. The CDR3 consists of 14 residues. This chain's CDR3 is CASSKATGPNGYTF. In DNA form, the CDR3 reads TGTGCCAGCAGCAAAGCGACAGGGCCCAACGGCTACACCTTC.

This chain joins TRBV7-2 and TRBJ2-4; 15 positions match TRBD2. CDR1 is SGHTA and CDR2 is FQGNSA in the germline V gene. The CDR3 extends over 18 amino acids. V was clipped by 3 bases and J by 4 bases; unmatched bases: 7. The CDR3 DNA is TGTGCCAGCAGCTTTGATGGACTAGCGGGAGGGCCGAAAAACATTCAGTACTTC. It encodes CASSFDGLAGGPKNIQYF.

J is TRBJ2-1 and V is TRBV9; TRBD1 might be the D (7 bases). The V end was cut by 0 bases, the J end by 0 bases, with 13 bases between. The CDR3 is 17 residues long. The germline gives CDR1 SGDLS, CDR2 YYNGEE. CDR3 nucleotide sequence: TGTGCCAGCAGCGTAGAAGGAGGGGGCCGCTCCTACAATGAGCAGTTCTTC. Translated: CASSVEGGGRSYNEQFF.